These 12 T cell receptor beta chains were all obtained from the same sample, sequenced in a study of CD8+ T cells in alopecia areata. TCR sequencing used cDNA made by reverse transcription of extracted RNA. The method was immunoSEQ multiplex PCR; TCRdb's version includes in-frame clones alone and lacks a portion of them. The sample has 150,000 or so clones; about 60% are singletons. Specimen: CD4+ T cells sorted from blood. These receptor sequences come from a human donor in good health.

V usage is TRBV5-1 and J usage is TRBJ2-2, with TRBD1 matching 10 bases. CDR1 is SGHRS and CDR2 is YFSETQ in the germline V gene. V lost 1 base to trimming and J lost 5 bases; unmatched junction nucleotides: 2. The CDR3 totals 15 residues. In DNA form, the CDR3 reads TGCGCCAGCAGCTTGCGGGGACAGGGGACCGGGGAGCTGTTTTTT. Translating gives CASSLRGQGTGELFF.

This clone was picked up a small number of times. The chain is built from TRBV7-9 and TRBJ2-5; tentative D call: TRBD1 (6 bases). This CDR3 has 18 amino acids. Germline CDR1 reads SEHNR; CDR2 reads FQNEAQ (reference sequence). Trimming took 9 bases from V and 0 from J, leaving 26 bases between them. This chain's CDR3 is CASHFPLTGTKYQETQYF. CDR3 DNA: TGTGCCAGTCACTTCCCGTTAACCGGGACAAAGTACCAAGAGACCCAGTACTTC. Full variable domain (rest looked up from reference TRBV7-9 and TRBJ2-5): DTGVSQNPRHKITKRGQNVTFRCDPISEHNRLYWYRQTLGQGPEFLTYFQNEAQLEKSRLLSDRFSAERPKGSFSTLEIQRTEQGDSAMYLCASHFPLTGTKYQETQYFGPGTRLLVL.

This clone turned up a few times. As DNA, the CDR3 is TGTGCCAGCAGTCGGACTTGGGACACAAACCAGCCCCAGCATTTT. Amino acids: CASSRTWDTNQPQHF. J is TRBJ1-5 and V is TRBV7-8, with D possibly being TRBD1 (6 bases). Trimming cost V 6 bases and J 7 bases, with 19 bases left between them. Germline V gives CDR1 SGHVS, CDR2 FQNEAQ. This CDR3 is 15 amino acids long. The whole variable domain, remainder taken from reference TRBV7-8 and TRBJ1-5, is GAGVSQSPRYKVAKRGQDVALRCDPISGHVSLFWYQQALGQGPEFLTYFQNEAQLDKSGLPSDRFFAERPEGSVSTLKIQRTQQEDSAVYLCASSRTWDTNQPQHFGDGTRLSIL.

This clone appeared a few times. The chain uses TRBV4-2 and TRBJ1-1, with D perhaps matching TRBD1 (5 bases). The CDR3 contains 12 residues. Germline V lookup: CDR1 LGHNA, CDR2 YNFKEQ. The ends were cut back, 0 bases at V and 9 bases at J, with 8 bases in the middle. CDR3: CASSQEKGQAFF. The CDR3 bases are TGTGCCAGCAGCCAAGAAAAGGGGCAAGCTTTCTTT.

The CDR3 region is CAWSGTGSGELFF. The CDR3 DNA reads TGTGCCTGGAGTGGGACAGGGTCCGGGGAGCTGTTTTTT. This sequence joins TRBV30 and TRBJ2-2; 8 bases match TRBD1. The CDR3 spans 13 residues. Germline assignment: CDR1 GTSNPN and CDR2 SVGIG (reference sequence). With V trimmed by 1 base and J by 6 bases, 1 base remained unmatched.

The chain couples TRBV6-6 to TRBJ1-1, with 7 bases that match TRBD1. Germline CDR1 and CDR2: MNHNY and SVGAGI (reference sequence). The CDR3 totals 11 residues. V lost 9 bases, J lost 6 bases, and 4 bases stayed unmatched. The CDR3 reads CASIGTAEAFF. The CDR3 DNA sequence: TGTGCCAGTATAGGGACAGCTGAAGCTTTCTTT.

V and J are TRBV29-1 and TRBJ2-1; 7 nucleotides match TRBD2. CDR3 size: 16 residues. Germline trimming cut 6 bases from V and 2 bases from J; bases unmatched to any gene: 13. The germline V gene encodes CDR1 SQVTM and CDR2 ANQGSEA. The CDR3 reads CSVVAPPGGPYNEQFF. The CDR3 DNA reads as TGCAGCGTAGTAGCTCCACCGGGGGGTCCCTACAATGAGCAGTTCTTC.

CDR3 in amino acids: CASKENTEAFF. CDR3 sequence (DNA): TGTGCCAGCAAGGAGAATACTGAAGCTTTCTTT. The chain uses TRBV2 and TRBJ1-1; D is uncertain. From germline, CDR1 is SNHLY and CDR2 FYNNEI. CDR3 length: 11 residues. The V gene lost 7 bases and the J gene lost 5 bases, with 8 bases spanning the gap.

This clone was seen only a few times. This chain joins TRBV30 and TRBJ2-7, with D perhaps TRBD1 or TRBD2 (5 bases each). V lost 5 bases and J lost 5, with 13 bases in between. CDR1 and CDR2 (germline): GTSNPN, SVGIG (reference sequence). The CDR3 has 12 amino acids. The CDR3 DNA sequence: TGTGCCTGGGACCGTGGGGGTCACGAGCAGTACTTC. Protein: CAWDRGGHEQYF.

This clone was seen once. A much bigger clone sits one base away, suggesting this may be a read error. J is TRBJ2-5 and V is TRBV7-9; a possible D gene is TRBD1 (6 bases). The V end was cut by 3 bases, the J end by 3 bases, with 14 bases between. The germline CDR1 and CDR2 sequences are SEHNR and FQNEAQ (reference sequence). The CDR3 is 15 amino acids. CDR3 bases: TGTGCCAGCAGCTTGGCTGGGACACAAAAAGAGACCCAGTACTTC. It codes for CASSLAGTQKETQYF.

V gene TRBV19 combines with J gene TRBJ1-2; TRBD1 might be the D (5 bases). The germline V gene encodes CDR1 LNHDA and CDR2 SQIVND (reference sequence). This CDR3 is 17 amino acids long. V lost 3 bases to trimming and J lost 4 bases, with 21 bases between them. This CDR3 reads CASSITRGTVSSYGYTF. In nucleotides, the CDR3 is TGTGCCAGTAGTATTACCAGAGGGACCGTCTCTAGCTATGGCTACACCTTC.

J is TRBJ2-1 and V is TRBV4-1, with D maybe TRBD1 (6 bases). V lost 4 bases, J lost 4 bases, and 8 bases lay in between. The CDR3 loop spans 13 amino acids. CDR1 MGHRA and CDR2 YSYEKL come from the germline V gene. CDR3 region: CASSPDRYNEQFF. DNA of the CDR3: TGCGCCAGCAGCCCGGACAGATACAATGAGCAGTTCTTC.